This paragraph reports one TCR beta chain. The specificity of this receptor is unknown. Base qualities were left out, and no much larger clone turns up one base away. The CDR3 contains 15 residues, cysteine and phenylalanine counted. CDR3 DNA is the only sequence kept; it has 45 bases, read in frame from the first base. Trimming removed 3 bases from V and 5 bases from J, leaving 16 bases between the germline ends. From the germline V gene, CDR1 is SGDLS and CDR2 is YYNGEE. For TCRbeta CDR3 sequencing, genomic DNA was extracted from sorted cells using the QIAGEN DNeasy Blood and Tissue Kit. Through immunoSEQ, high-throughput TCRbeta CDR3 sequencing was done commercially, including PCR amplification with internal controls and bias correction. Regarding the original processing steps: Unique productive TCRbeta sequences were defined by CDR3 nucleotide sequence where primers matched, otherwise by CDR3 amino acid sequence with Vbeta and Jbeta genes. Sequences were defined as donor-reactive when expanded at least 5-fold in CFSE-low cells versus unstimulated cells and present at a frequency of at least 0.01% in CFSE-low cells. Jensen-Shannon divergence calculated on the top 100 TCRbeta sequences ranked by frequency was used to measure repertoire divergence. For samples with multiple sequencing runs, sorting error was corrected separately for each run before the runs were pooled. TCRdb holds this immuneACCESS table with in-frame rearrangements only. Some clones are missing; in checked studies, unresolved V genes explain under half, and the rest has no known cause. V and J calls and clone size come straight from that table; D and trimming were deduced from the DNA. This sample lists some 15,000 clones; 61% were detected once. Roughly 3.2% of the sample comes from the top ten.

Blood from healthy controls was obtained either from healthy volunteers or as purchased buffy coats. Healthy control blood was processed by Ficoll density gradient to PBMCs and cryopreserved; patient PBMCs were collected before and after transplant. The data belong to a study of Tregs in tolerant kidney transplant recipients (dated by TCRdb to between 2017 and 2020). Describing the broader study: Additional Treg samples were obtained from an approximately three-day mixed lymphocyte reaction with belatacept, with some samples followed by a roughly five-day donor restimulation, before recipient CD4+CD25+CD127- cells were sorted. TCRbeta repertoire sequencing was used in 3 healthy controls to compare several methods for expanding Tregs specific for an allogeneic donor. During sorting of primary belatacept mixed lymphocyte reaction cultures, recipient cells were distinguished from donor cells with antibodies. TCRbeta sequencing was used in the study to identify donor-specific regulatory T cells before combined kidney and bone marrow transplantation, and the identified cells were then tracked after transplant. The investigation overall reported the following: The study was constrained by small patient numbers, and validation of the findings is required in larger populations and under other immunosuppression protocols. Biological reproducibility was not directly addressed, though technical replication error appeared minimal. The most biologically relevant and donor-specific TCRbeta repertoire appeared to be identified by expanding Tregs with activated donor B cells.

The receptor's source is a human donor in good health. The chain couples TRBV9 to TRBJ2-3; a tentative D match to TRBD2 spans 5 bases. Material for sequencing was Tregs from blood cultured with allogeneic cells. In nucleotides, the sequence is TGTGCCAGCAGCGGGACTCGATCCCGCCTAGATACGCAGTATTTT. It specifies CASSGTRSRLDTQYF.